A selection of T cell receptor beta chains follows, all from one sample in a study of T-cell memory formation after mild COVID-19. TCRdb called the 5' RACE reads again in MiXCR, with one record for every CDR3 protein. The table includes fewer than 600,000 distinct CDR3 sequences, approximately 21% detected once. Sequencing was performed on PBMCs or a T cell subset sorted from them (not recorded which). These receptors were taken from an adult woman who had mild COVID-19 (a few samples of this study predate the infection). Cell type and time point are not known. Each CDR3 is given with its conserved first and last residue. Where a row states a size, it is once, few, many or the class of an expanded clone; other rows omit it.

clone_size v_call cdr3_aa
- TRBV20-1 CSARSLSYEQYF
many TRBV18 CASSPSTREQYF
few TRBV3-1 CASSRGRTYNEQFF
many TRBV20-1 CSARDNRGFNQPQHF
few TRBV5-1 CASSFRIGTATDTQYF
- TRBV9 CASSVEGAGNTEAFF
- TRBV5-1 CASSSGTSAPPSNEQFF
- TRBV12-3/TRBV12-4 CASGLAGGRDAGSYEQYF
few TRBV20-1 CSATDGGNTIYF
- TRBV15 CASDWARPPSDTQYF
few TRBV11-2 CASSPGGRGRSGNTIYF
once TRBV20-1 CSARGRHRGAHTDTQYF
few TRBV7-6 CASSLSLDRLTGELFF
- TRBV12-3/TRBV12-4 CASSFADLQPQHF
- TRBV16 CASSQSWLSGDPYNEQFF
- TRBV4-3 CASRGQGRNYGYTF
- TRBV5-1 CASSSRDRSSYNEQFF
few TRBV3-1 CASSLLPARGVNNEQFF
few TRBV18 CASSPPGGGRDTQYF
few TRBV7-9 CASSLVAGNGYNEQFF
- TRBV20-1 CSARDQAGAAGELFF
- TRBV7-2 CASSLRQGGFGTEAFF
- TRBV29-1 CSVQRQGLPGTQYF
- TRBV12-3/TRBV12-4 CASTPDGNNEQFF
- TRBV6-5 CASSQGPYSNQPQHF
- TRBV7-2 CASSLVLVSSYEQYF
- TRBV18 CASSPETTSTDTQYF
- TRBV15 CATSIRQGGYNEQFF
- TRBV4-1 CASSQEGLNYGYTF
few TRBV12-3/TRBV12-4 CASSLGPGQPLGSQFF
once TRBV7-2 CASRERRGADTQYF
- TRBV4-2 CASSHSRGGRYEQYF
- TRBV12-3/TRBV12-4 CASTPFRPTTVNTEAFF